This TCR beta chain was profiled in a study of blood T cells in healthy people across ages. The study's findings and limits: The donors' CMV status was not determined, possibly confounding changes in expanded clonotypes.

As regards this clonotype: No antigen is known for it.

The CDR3 has 15 amino acids. V lost 5 bases to trimming and J lost 5 bases, with 16 bases between them. For the second PCR, which ran for 7 to 11 cycles, a sample-barcoded 5' primer and a J-beta primer mix were used. TCRdb itself ran the 5' RACE reads through MiXCR, one entry per CDR3 protein. The sample consists of about 640,000 distinct CDR3 sequences, under 70% of them appearing once. This chain connects TRBV12-3 or TRBV12-4 to TRBJ1-5, with D tentatively TRBD1 (6 bases). The sequence came from a man aged 60 to 69 in good health. The sample comprised blood. The chain's CDR3 is CASSIQGFSYQPQHF. CDR3 sequence (DNA): TGTGCCAGCAGTATACAGGGTTTCTCTTATCAGCCCCAGCATTTT.